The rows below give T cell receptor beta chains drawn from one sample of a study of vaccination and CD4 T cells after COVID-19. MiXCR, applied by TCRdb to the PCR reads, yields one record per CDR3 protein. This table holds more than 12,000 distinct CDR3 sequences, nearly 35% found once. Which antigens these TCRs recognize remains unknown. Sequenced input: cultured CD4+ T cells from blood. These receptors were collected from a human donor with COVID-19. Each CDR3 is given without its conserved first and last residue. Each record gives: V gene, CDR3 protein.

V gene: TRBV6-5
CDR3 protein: ASSSQGDHEQY

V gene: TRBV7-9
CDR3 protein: ASSPSADGGELF

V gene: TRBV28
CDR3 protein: ASCWEKGAKNIQY

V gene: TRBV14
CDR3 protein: ASGTGSPLH

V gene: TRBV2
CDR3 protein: ASRSGGGTGSNQPQH

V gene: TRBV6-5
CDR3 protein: ASSYATGSTDTQY

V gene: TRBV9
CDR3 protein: ASSVARGRNTGELF

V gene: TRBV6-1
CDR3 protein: ASGAQETQY

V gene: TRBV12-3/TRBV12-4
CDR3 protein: ASFVAGANVLT

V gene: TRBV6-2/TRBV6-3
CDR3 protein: ASRDPNMNTEAF

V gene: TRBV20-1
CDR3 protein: SARDAGQRNSYNSPLH

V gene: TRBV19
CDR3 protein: ASSPGGFRTEAF

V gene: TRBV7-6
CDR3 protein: ASSSWRVNLAGGPSNEQF

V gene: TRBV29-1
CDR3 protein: SVDAGGVKTQY

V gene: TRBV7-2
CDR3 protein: ASSSSGTGALGGYT

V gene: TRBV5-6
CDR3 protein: ASSIPGQGTNTEAF

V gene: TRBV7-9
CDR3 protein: ASTPSSGGNSPLH

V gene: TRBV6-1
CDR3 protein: ASRQGKGKNIQY

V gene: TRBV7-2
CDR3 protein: ASSLSSGGHTGELF

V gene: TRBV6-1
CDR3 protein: ASLSGQGLLNTEAF

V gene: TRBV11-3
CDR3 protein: ASSAGETQY

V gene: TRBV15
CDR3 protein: ATSSGWGRASYEQY